Sequencing of this T cell receptor beta chain was carried out in a study of CD8 T cells in Susac syndrome. Sequencing targeted TCR beta in T cells from blood (CD8+ and CD4+). RNA in amounts of roughly 0.5 to 1 ug was reverse transcribed with random hexamers. TCRdb re-analysed the immunoSEQ multiplex PCR reads in MiXCR, keeping a single row per CDR3 protein. The sample consists of approximately 220,000 distinct CDR3 sequences, more than 85% of them appearing once. This clonotype was obtained from a human donor with multiple sclerosis. The material sequenced was CD4+ T cells from PBMCs.

CDR3 in DNA: TGTGCCAGCAGTGCGTCGGACAGGGGCTGGGGTGGCTACACCTTC. As protein: CASSASDRGWGGYTF. The V and J genes are TRBV6-4 and TRBJ1-2, with 9 positions matching TRBD1. Germline V gene sequence: CDR1 MRHNA, CDR2 SNTAGT. V dropped 4 bases and J dropped 7; count of bases not matched to a gene: 10. The CDR3 has 15 residues.